This TCR beta chain was identified during a study of human T cells and chemical hapten exposure. General study points: Unchanged with DPC sensitization were TCRs above 1 in 1000 frequency.

TCRdb used MiXCR to reprocess the RACE reads, holding one entry per CDR3 protein. The profile shows tens of thousands of distinct CDR3 sequences, approximately 12% of them singletons. Germline assignment: CDR1 KGHSH and CDR2 LQKENI. CDR3 size: 11 residues. Trimming took 3 bases from V and 5 from J, leaving 5 bases between them. About this clonotype: Its specificity is unknown.

Documented time point: patch test 1, 2 weeks after DPC sensitization. Treatment: therapeutic diphenylcyclopropenone sensitization with weekly scalp DPC. Researchers sampled blood before each patch test went on. This rearrangement joins TRBV18 to TRBJ2-7; no clear D. This clonotype was sampled from an older woman with alopecia areata. Some clones in this sample may be carry-over from other donors' samples. The material sequenced was whole blood, taken in connection with sensitization to the hapten diphenylcyclopropenone (DPC). The CDR3 nucleotides are TGTGCCAGCTCACCTAGGGACGAGCAGTACTTC. Its protein product is CASSPRDEQYF.